The subject of this entry is one T cell receptor (beta chain). Its target is unknown. This entry is derived from a study of identical twins. Points from the study as a whole: Invariant T cells like MAIT and iNKT could partly confound the zero-insertion analyses. Memory repertoires showed no such pattern, whereas abundant cord blood beta clonotypes carried fewer insertions.

The CDR3 loop spans 18 amino acids. From germline, CDR1 is LGHDT and CDR2 YNNKEL (reference sequence). The J segment lost 0 bases and the V segment lost 4 bases, leaving 8 bases of the junction unmatched. TCRdb reanalysed the 5' RACE reads using MiXCR and keeps one entry per CDR3 protein. The sample has 1.5 million to 2 million distinct CDR3 sequences, 32% seen once. Sample: cord blood. This clonotype was obtained from a newborn girl in good health. The V call is TRBV3-1, the J call TRBJ1-6, with TRBD1 identical over 8 bases. CDR3 in amino acids: CASSPTGGGSSYNSPLHF. The CDR3 DNA sequence: TGTGCCAGCAGCCCAACAGGGGGAGGGAGCTCCTATAATTCACCCCTCCACTTT.